A single sample is the source of the 20 T cell receptor beta chains below, sequenced in a study of CD8 T cells in ankylosing spondylitis. Study-wide findings and caveats: One TCR beta motif, made up of roughly 8 highly homologous variants, appeared characteristic of ankylosing spondylitis blood.

TCRdb itself ran the 5' RACE reads through MiXCR, one entry per CDR3 protein. This table holds under 850,000 distinct CDR3 sequences, 15% to 20% found once. Their recognized antigens are unknown. Sequencing was performed on blood, either unsorted or a sorted T cell fraction (not recorded which). These receptors came from a male donor with ankylosing spondylitis.

The chain joins TRBV28 to TRBJ2-7, with D perhaps matching TRBD2 (5 bases). V was shortened by 7 bases and J by 9 bases, with 16 bases between the two germline ends. The germline gives CDR1 MDHEN, CDR2 SYDVKM. The length of the CDR3 is 12 residues. In DNA, the CDR3 is TGTGCCAGCACTAGAAGCGGTTCCGTGCAGTACTTC. The encoded protein is CASTRSGSVQYF.

This clonotype has just a few counts. The V gene is TRBV10-3, the J gene TRBJ2-7, with D maybe TRBD1 (5 bases). CDR1 and CDR2 (germline): ENHRY, SYGVKD. CDR3 length: 14 amino acids. V was cut by 3 bases and J by 1 base, with 10 bases left in between. CDR3 protein: CAISERGESYEQYF. The CDR3 DNA reads TGTGCCATCAGTGAAAGGGGCGAATCCTACGAGCAGTACTTC.

The table lists this clonotype with a few counts. The chain has TRBV10-3 and TRBJ2-1; possibly TRBD1 or TRBD2 for D (5 bases each). CDR3 size: 14 residues. Per germline, CDR1 ENHRY and CDR2 SYGVKD. V was trimmed by 3 bases and J by 4 bases, leaving 10 bases between them. The DNA for the CDR3 is TGTGCCATCAGTGAACCGGGACCTTACAATGAGCAGTTCTTC. This codes for CAISEPGPYNEQFF.

CDR3 nucleotides: TGTGCCAGCAGCTTAGCATTCGAGTCCAGCTATGGCTACACCTTC. Translating it yields CASSLAFESSYGYTF. V gene TRBV7-2 combines with J gene TRBJ1-2; no reliable D call. The CDR3 is made up of 15 amino acids. Germline V gives CDR1 SGHTA, CDR2 FQGNSA. V dropped 0 bases and J dropped 4 bases, with 12 bases sitting between them. Drawing the rest from reference TRBV7-2 and TRBJ1-2, the complete variable domain is GAGVSQSPSNKVTEKGKDVELRCDPISGHTALYWYRQSLGQGLEFLIYFQGNSAPDKSGLPSDRFSAERTGGSVSTLTIQRTQQEDSAVYLCASSLAFESSYGYTFGSGTRLTVV.

This clonotype was observed many times. The V and J genes are TRBV14 and TRBJ1-2; TRBD1 is a possible D gene (6 bases). CDR3 size: 13 residues. The V and J ends lost 4 bases and 4 bases respectively, with 10 bases between them. The germline V gene encodes CDR1 SGHDN and CDR2 FVKESK. CDR3 sequence: CASSLGQIYGYTF. The CDR3 DNA follows: TGTGCCAGCAGCCTAGGACAGATCTATGGCTACACCTTC.

This clonotype showed up just a few times. This chain links TRBV20-1 with TRBJ2-3; TRBD2 agrees at 8 bases. J lost 3 bases, V lost 6 bases, and 8 bases had no gene match. There are 14 residues in the CDR3. CDR1 and CDR2 (germline): DFQATT, SNEGSKA (reference sequence). CDR3 region: CSAQSGGRTDTQYF. CDR3 nucleotide sequence: TGCAGTGCCCAGAGCGGGGGACGGACAGATACGCAGTATTTT.

This clonotype was picked up a small number of times. This sequence joins TRBV29-1 and TRBJ2-7; 7 nucleotides line up with TRBD1. The J segment lost 5 bases and the V segment lost 6 bases, leaving 13 bases of the junction unmatched. CDR1 is SQVTM, CDR2 ANQGSEA, per germline. CDR3 length: 14 residues. CDR3 nucleotide sequence: TGCAGCGTCGCAACTAAACAGGGGCTCCACGAGCAGTACTTC. Amino acid sequence: CSVATKQGLHEQYF.

In this sample, this clonotype turned up many times. This chain connects TRBV5-1 to TRBJ1-1; TRBD1 matches 11 bases. CDR3 size: 14 residues. V dropped 4 bases and J dropped 5; count of bases not matched to a gene: 4. In germline, CDR1 is SGHRS, CDR2 YFSETQ. The CDR3, as DNA: TGCGCCAGCAGCCCCGGGACAGGGGGAACTGAAGCTTTCTTT. This sequence encodes CASSPGTGGTEAFF.

The CDR3 region has the DNA TGCGCCAGCAGCCAAGTGGCTTCGGACAGGGGGTTCCCCCTCCACTTT. Translation gives CASSQVASDRGFPLHF. The V gene is TRBV4-1, the J gene TRBJ1-6; 10 bases align to TRBD1. Germline CDR1 reads MGHRA; CDR2 reads YSYEKL. This CDR3 is 16 amino acids long. The J segment lost 13 bases and the V segment lost 1 base, leaving 10 bases of the junction unmatched.

The chain recombines TRBV18 with TRBJ2-1; D assignment may be TRBD1 or TRBD2 (5 bases each). V lost 3 bases to trimming and J lost 9 bases, with 12 bases between them. CDR3 length equals 13 residues. CDR1 and CDR2 (germline): KGHSH, LQKENI. The DNA for the CDR3 is TGTGCCAGCTCACCGTTTGGGACGGGTGAGCAGTTCTTC. This codes for CASSPFGTGEQFF.

This chain joins TRBV30 and TRBJ1-5, with D possibly matching TRBD1 (6 bases). V was cut by 2 bases and J by 4 bases, with 9 bases left in between. Germline V gene data show CDR1 as GTSNPN and CDR2 as SVGIG (reference sequence). The CDR3 extends over 13 amino acids. CDR3: CAWSLGGNQPQHF. In DNA form, the CDR3 reads TGTGCCTGGAGTTTAGGGGGGAATCAGCCCCAGCATTTT.

The chain has TRBV5-6 and TRBJ2-1; 11 nucleotides line up with TRBD2. Losses at the gene ends were 2 bases for V and 2 bases for J; bases not matched to a gene: 3. This CDR3 is built from 16 residues. Germline-derived CDR1 and CDR2 are SGHDT and YYEEEE. CDR3 sequence reads: CASSLLAGAPYNEQFF. Here the CDR3 DNA reads TGTGCCAGCAGCTTACTAGCGGGAGCCCCCTACAATGAGCAGTTCTTC.

This clonotype appeared many times. This chain links TRBV20-1 with TRBJ2-3; D is ambiguous. Germline CDR1 and CDR2: DFQATT and SNEGSKA (reference sequence). Trimming took 3 bases from V and 2 from J, leaving 9 bases between them. This CDR3 spans 13 amino acids. The CDR3 nucleotides read TGCAGTGCTAGTCTAGGGTCCACAGATACGCAGTATTTT. Encoded protein: CSASLGSTDTQYF.

This rearrangement joins TRBV4-1 to TRBJ2-5; 9 bases are a match to TRBD1. This CDR3 has 16 residues. V was pared by 1 base and J by 2 bases, with 5 bases of the junction left unmatched. Germline loops: CDR1 MGHRA, CDR2 YSYEKL. CDR3: CASSQGDRGTQETQYF. CDR3 bases: TGCGCCAGCAGCCAAGGTGACAGGGGGACACAAGAGACCCAGTACTTC.

This clonotype was detected only a few times. The V and J genes are TRBV7-9 and TRBJ1-1; TRBD1 might be the D (5 bases). The CDR3 is 13 amino acids. The V gene lost 1 base and the J gene lost 11 bases, with 14 bases spanning the gap. Germline CDR1 reads SEHNR; CDR2 reads FQNEAQ (reference sequence). This CDR3 reads CASSLVSGPEAFF. DNA of the CDR3: TGTGCCAGCAGCTTAGTTTCAGGGCCAGAGGCTTTCTTT.

The chain employs TRBV11-2 and TRBJ2-3; 8 bases map to TRBD2. Germline loops: CDR1 SGHAT, CDR2 FQNNGV. This CDR3 is 18 amino acids long. V was pared by 2 bases and J by 6 bases, with 16 bases of the junction left unmatched. The CDR3 sequence: CASSLLPSLGGAGDTQYF. CDR3 in DNA: TGTGCCAGCAGCTTACTACCCTCCCTCGGGGGGGCCGGGGATACGCAGTATTTT.

This clonotype was observed a few times. This chain uses TRBV6-5 with TRBJ2-2; tentatively, D is TRBD2 (6 bases). V dropped 6 bases and J dropped 4 bases, with 6 bases sitting between them. This CDR3 spans 12 amino acids. CDR1 is MNHEY, CDR2 SVGAGI, per germline. The CDR3 sequence is CASRAGTGELFF. CDR3 nucleotides: TGTGCCAGCAGAGCGGGCACCGGGGAGCTGTTTTTT.

This clonotype was counted a few times. The J gene is TRBJ2-3, the V gene TRBV6-5; 11 nucleotides line up with TRBD2. The CDR3 has 15 amino acids. Germline loops: CDR1 MNHEY, CDR2 SVGAGI. After removal of 4 bases from V and 1 base from J, the junction contained 1 base not matched to a gene. CDR3 DNA: TGTGCCAGCAGTTCGACTAGCGGGGGCACAGATACGCAGTATTTT. Translating gives CASSSTSGGTDTQYF.

The chain is built from TRBV7-9 and TRBJ1-1, with D unresolved. The germline V gene has CDR1 SEHNR and CDR2 FQNEAQ (reference sequence). Trimming removed 5 bases from V and 0 bases from J, with 13 bases in between. This CDR3 contains 15 residues. DNA for the CDR3: TGTGCCAGCAGCCCGCGGGTGGTTTTGAACACTGAAGCTTTCTTT. Translated, it gives CASSPRVVLNTEAFF.

V usage is TRBV20-1 and J usage is TRBJ1-5, with 9 bases fitting TRBD1. In germline, CDR1 is DFQATT, CDR2 SNEGSKA (reference sequence). The CDR3 loop spans 14 amino acids. Trimming removed 4 bases from V and 2 bases from J; junction bases left unmatched: 3. The CDR3 coding sequence is TGCAGTGCTATCAGGGACAGGGGCAATCAGCCCCAGCATTTT. Translation: CSAIRDRGNQPQHF.